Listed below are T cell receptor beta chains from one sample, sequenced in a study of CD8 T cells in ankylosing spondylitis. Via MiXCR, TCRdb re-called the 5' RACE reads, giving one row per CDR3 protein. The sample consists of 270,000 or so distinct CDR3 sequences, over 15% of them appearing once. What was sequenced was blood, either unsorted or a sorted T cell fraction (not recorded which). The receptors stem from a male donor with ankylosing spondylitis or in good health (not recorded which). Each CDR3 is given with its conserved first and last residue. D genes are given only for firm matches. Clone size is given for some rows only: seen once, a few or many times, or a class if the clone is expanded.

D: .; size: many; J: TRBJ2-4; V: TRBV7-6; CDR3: CASSFEGNRDLAKNIQYF; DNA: TGTGCCAGCAGCTTTGAAGGGAACAGGGACTTAGCCAAAAACATTCAGTACTTC
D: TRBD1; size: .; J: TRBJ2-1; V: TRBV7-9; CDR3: CASSLAGTGGNEQFF; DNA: TGTGCCAGCAGCTTGGCCGGGACAGGGGGCAATGAGCAGTTCTTC
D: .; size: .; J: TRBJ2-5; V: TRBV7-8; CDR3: CASSLEGWSQYF; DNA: TGTGCCAGCAGCTTAGAGGGGTGGTCCCAGTACTTC
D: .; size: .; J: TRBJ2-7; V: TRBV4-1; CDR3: CASSQVVQTKPAYEQYF; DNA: TGCGCCAGCAGCCAAGTCGTACAGACTAAACCAGCCTACGAGCAGTACTTC
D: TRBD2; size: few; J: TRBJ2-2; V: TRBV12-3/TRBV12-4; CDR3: CASSLSGINTGELFF; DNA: TGTGCCAGCAGTCTTAGCGGGATAAACACCGGGGAGCTGTTTTTT
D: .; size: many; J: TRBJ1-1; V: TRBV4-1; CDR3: CASSQSGTANTEAFF; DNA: TGCGCCAGCAGCCAATCGGGGACGGCGAACACTGAAGCTTTCTTT
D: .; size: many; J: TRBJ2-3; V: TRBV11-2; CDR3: CASSLVGWSTTDTQYF; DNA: TGTGCCAGCAGCTTAGTAGGCTGGTCCACCACAGATACGCAGTATTTT
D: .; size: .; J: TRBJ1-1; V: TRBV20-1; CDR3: CSAQSGTEAFF; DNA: TGCAGTGCTCAATCCGGTACTGAAGCTTTCTTT
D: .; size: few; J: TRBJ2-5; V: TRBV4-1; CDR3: CASSQESGTLGEETQYF; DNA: TGCGCCAGCAGCCAAGAATCCGGGACACTAGGGGAAGAGACCCAGTACTTC
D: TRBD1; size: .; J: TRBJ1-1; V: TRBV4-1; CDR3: CASSQDGQGARGTEAFF; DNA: TGCGCCAGCAGCCAAGACGGACAGGGGGCGAGGGGCACTGAAGCTTTCTTT
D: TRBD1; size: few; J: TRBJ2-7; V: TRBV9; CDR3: CASSSDREWSYEQYF; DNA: TGTGCCAGCAGCTCTGACAGGGAATGGTCCTACGAGCAGTACTTC
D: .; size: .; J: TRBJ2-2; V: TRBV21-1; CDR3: CASSKGGGTSGTNTGELFF; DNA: TGTGCCAGCAGCAAAGGGGGGGGGACTAGCGGGACGAACACCGGGGAGCTGTTTTTT
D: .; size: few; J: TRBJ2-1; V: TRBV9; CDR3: CASSVDVVSYNEQFF; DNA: TGTGCCAGCAGCGTAGATGTGGTCTCCTACAATGAGCAGTTCTTC
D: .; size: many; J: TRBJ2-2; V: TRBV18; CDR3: CASSPGFNTGELFF; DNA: TGTGCCAGCTCACCAGGCTTCAACACCGGGGAGCTGTTTTTT
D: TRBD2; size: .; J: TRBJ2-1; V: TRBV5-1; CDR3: CASSLTGLGGNEQFF; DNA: TGCGCCAGCAGCTTAACGGGACTAGGAGGCAATGAGCAGTTCTTC
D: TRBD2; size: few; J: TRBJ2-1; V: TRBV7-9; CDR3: CASSSIGLATIDEQFF; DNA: TGTGCCAGCAGCTCGATAGGACTAGCGACGATCGATGAGCAGTTCTTC
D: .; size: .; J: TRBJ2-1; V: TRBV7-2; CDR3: CASSLGVWGQGEQFF; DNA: TGTGCCAGCAGCTTAGGGGTGTGGGGACAAGGTGAGCAGTTCTTC
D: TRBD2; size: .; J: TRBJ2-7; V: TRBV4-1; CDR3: CASSRRLAGGNYEQYF; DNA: TGCGCCAGCAGCCGCCGACTAGCGGGAGGTAACTACGAGCAGTACTTC
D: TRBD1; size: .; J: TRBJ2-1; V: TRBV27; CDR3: CASSASGQSKFF; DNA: TGTGCCAGCAGTGCGTCGGGACAGAGCAAGTTCTTC
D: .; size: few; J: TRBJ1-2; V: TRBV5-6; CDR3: CASSSWGSERDTF; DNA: TGTGCCAGCAGCAGCTGGGGGTCTGAGCGAGACACCTTC
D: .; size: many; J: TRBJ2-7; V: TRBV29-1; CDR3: CSVEGGRGYEQYF; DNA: TGCAGCGTTGAAGGTGGCAGGGGCTACGAGCAGTACTTC
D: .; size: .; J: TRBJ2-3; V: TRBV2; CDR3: CASSVPDTQYF; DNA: TGTGCCAGCAGTGTTCCAGATACGCAGTATTTT
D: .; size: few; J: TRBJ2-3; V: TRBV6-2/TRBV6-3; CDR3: CASSPRTVIADTQYF; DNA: TGTGCCAGCAGTCCCCGGACAGTAATTGCAGATACGCAGTATTTT
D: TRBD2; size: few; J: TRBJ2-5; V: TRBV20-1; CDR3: CSASGLAGFQETQYF; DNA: TGCAGTGCCAGCGGCCTAGCGGGATTCCAAGAGACCCAGTACTTC
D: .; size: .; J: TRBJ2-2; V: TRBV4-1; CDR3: CASSDFGGPSDGELFF; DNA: TGCGCCAGCAGCGACTTCGGCGGGCCTTCTGACGGGGAGCTGTTTTTT
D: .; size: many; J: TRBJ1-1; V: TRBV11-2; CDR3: CASSGFSEAFF; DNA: TGTGCCAGCAGCGGATTCTCTGAAGCTTTCTTT
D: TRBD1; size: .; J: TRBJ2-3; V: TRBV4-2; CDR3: CASSQWTGGTDTQYF; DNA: TGTGCCAGCAGCCAATGGACAGGGGGCACAGATACGCAGTATTTT
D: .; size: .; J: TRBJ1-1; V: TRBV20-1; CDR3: CSARDYQGLNTEAFF; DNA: TGCAGTGCTAGGGACTACCAGGGATTGAACACTGAAGCTTTCTTT
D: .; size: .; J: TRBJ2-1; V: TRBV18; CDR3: CASSPRTEDNEQFF; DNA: TGTGCCAGCTCACCAAGAACAGAAGATAATGAGCAGTTCTTC
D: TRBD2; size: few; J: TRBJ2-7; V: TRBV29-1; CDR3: CSVEGLAGTYEQYF; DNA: TGCAGCGTTGAAGGGCTAGCGGGAACCTACGAGCAGTACTTC
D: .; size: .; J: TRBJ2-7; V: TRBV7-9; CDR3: CASSLPRVPYEQYF; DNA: TGTGCCAGCAGCTTGCCTCGGGTACCCTACGAGCAGTACTTC
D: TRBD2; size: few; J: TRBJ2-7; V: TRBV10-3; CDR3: CAISEFREAPTEQYF; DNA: TGTGCCATCAGTGAGTTCCGGGAGGCCCCTACCGAGCAGTACTTC
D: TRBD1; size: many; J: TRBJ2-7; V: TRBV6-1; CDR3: CASRTGQGAWYEQYF; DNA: TGTGCCAGCAGGACGGGACAGGGGGCTTGGTACGAGCAGTACTTC
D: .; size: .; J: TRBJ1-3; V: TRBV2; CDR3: CASRWGTVGNTIYF; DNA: TGTGCCAGCCGTTGGGGAACGGTCGGAAACACCATATATTTT
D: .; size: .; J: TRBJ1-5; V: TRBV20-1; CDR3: CSARDSGEMRNQPQHF; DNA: TGCAGTGCTAGAGATTCCGGGGAGATGCGCAATCAGCCCCAGCATTTT
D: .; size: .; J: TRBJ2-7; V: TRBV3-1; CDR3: CASSPWMGSSYEQYF; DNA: TGTGCCAGCAGCCCATGGATGGGTTCCTCCTACGAGCAGTACTTC
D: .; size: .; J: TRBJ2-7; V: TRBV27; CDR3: CASSLSSRLEQYF; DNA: TGTGCCAGCAGTTTATCTTCGAGGCTCGAGCAGTACTTC
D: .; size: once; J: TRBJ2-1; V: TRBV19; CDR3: CASSIGMGESISEQFF; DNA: TGTGCCAGTAGTATAGGTATGGGGGAGTCGATCAGTGAGCAGTTCTTC
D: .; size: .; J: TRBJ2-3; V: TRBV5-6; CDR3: CASSPAGVSTDTQYF; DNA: TGTGCCAGCAGCCCCGCCGGGGTTAGCACAGATACGCAGTATTTT
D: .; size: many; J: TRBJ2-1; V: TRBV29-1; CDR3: CSGGINEQFF; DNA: TGCAGCGGCGGGATCAATGAGCAGTTCTTC
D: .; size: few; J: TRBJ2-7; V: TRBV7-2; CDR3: CASSPGAGAAYEQYF; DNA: TGTGCCAGCAGCCCGGGGGCGGGAGCCGCCTACGAGCAGTACTTC
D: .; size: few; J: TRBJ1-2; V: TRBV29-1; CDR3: CSVEDSDYGYTF; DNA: TGCAGCGTTGAAGATTCAGACTATGGCTACACCTTC
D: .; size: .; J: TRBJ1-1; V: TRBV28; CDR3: CASREYSTVTNTEAFF; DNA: TGTGCCAGCAGAGAATACTCCACAGTAACGAACACTGAAGCTTTCTTT
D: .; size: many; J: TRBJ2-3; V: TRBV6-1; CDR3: CASRIGSTDTQYF; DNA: TGTGCCAGCAGGATAGGTAGCACAGATACGCAGTATTTT
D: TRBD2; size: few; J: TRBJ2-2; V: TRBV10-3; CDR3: CAISEWESGTNTGELFF; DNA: TGTGCCATCAGTGAGTGGGAAAGCGGGACGAACACCGGGGAGCTGTTTTTT
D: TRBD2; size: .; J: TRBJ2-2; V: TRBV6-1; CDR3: CASTNLGAGGTGELFF; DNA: TGTGCCAGCACTAACCTAGGAGCGGGGGGAACCGGGGAGCTGTTTTTT
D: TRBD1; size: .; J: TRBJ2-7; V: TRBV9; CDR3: CASSDNPGTGYEQYF; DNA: TGTGCCAGCAGCGACAATCCCGGGACAGGCTACGAGCAGTACTTC
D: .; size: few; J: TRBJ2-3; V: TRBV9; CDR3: CASSALFGADTQYF; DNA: TGTGCCAGCAGCGCCCTCTTCGGGGCAGATACGCAGTATTTT
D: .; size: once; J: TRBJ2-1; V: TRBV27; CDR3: CASSLGGSGIDEQFF; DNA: TGTGCCAGCAGTTTAGGTGGATCCGGGATCGATGAGCAGTTCTTC
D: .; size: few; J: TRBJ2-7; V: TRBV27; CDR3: CASSLIGEAYEQYF; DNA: TGTGCCAGCAGTTTGATAGGGGAGGCCTACGAGCAGTACTTC
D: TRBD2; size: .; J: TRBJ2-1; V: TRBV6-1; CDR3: CASTIAGGPYNEQFF; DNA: TGTGCCAGCACCATAGCGGGAGGCCCCTACAATGAGCAGTTCTTC
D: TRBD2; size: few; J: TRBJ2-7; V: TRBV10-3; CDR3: CAISESSAGGGEQYF; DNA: TGTGCCATCAGTGAGTCCTCGGCGGGAGGGGGTGAGCAGTACTTC
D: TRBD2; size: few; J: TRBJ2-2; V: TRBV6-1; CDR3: CASSPLGLAGTGELFF; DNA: TGTGCCAGCAGTCCCCTGGGACTAGCGGGGACCGGGGAGCTGTTTTTT
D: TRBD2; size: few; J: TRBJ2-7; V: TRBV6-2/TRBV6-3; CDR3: CASSSTQLAGGEAYEQYF; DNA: TGTGCCAGCAGCTCTACACAACTAGCGGGAGGGGAAGCCTACGAGCAGTACTTC